Below, 32 T cell receptor beta chains from the same sample are listed, as sequenced in a study of blood T cell repertoires in COVID-19. Profiling relied on immunoSEQ multiplex PCR, and the TCRdb table lists in-frame clones only, not all of them. The profile covers roughly 260,000 clones, with approximately 89% appearing a single time and over 2% taken by the ten largest. The specimen was PBMCs or T cells enriched from blood (not recorded which). All receptors come from a woman between 18 and 30 years old who had recovered from COVID-19.

This chain links TRBV3-1 (or the pseudogene TRBV3-2) with TRBJ2-5; 10 positions match TRBD1. Germline CDR1 and CDR2: LGHDT and YNNKEL (reference sequence). The CDR3 consists of 17 residues. V lost 1 base and J lost 0; bases outside the gene matches: 5. The DNA for the CDR3 is TGTGCCAGCAGCCAAGCGGACAGGGGGTTGTACCAAGAGACCCAGTACTTC. Protein product: CASSQADRGLYQETQYF.

The chain is built from TRBV19 and TRBJ2-1; 11 bases line up with TRBD2. The germline CDR1 and CDR2 sequences are LNHDA and SQIVND (reference sequence). The CDR3 loop spans 17 amino acids. Trimming cost V 5 bases and J 0 bases; bases outside gene matches: 6. The CDR3: CASSHLGLAGSYNEQFF. The CDR3 region has the DNA TGTGCCAGTAGTCATCTTGGACTAGCGGGCTCCTACAATGAGCAGTTCTTC. Supplemented by reference TRBV19 and TRBJ2-1, the full variable domain reads DGGITQSPKYLFRKEGQNVTLSCEQNLNHDAMYWYRQDPGQGLRLIYYSQIVNDFQKGDIAEGYSVSREKKESFPLTVTSAQKNPTAFYLCASSHLGLAGSYNEQFFGPGTRLTVL.

This clone has only a few counts. This chain joins TRBV6-4 and TRBJ2-1; D is ambiguous. V was clipped by 8 bases and J by 3 bases, with 11 bases between them. Germline assignment: CDR1 MRHNA and CDR2 SNTAGT. The CDR3 is made up of 13 amino acids. The CDR3 nucleotides read TGTGCCAGCTCAATGAATAGCTACAATGAGCAGTTCTTC. Residues: CASSMNSYNEQFF.

The chain carries TRBV6-5 and TRBJ1-6, with unresolved D. Per germline, CDR1 MNHEY and CDR2 SVGAGI. There are 15 residues in the CDR3. The ends were cut back, 2 bases at V and 8 bases at J, with 13 bases in the middle. DNA of the CDR3: TGTGCCAGCAGTTACCAAGTCCTCGGGGATTCACCCCTCCACTTT. Encoded protein: CASSYQVLGDSPLHF.

V and J are TRBV18 and TRBJ2-3; a weak D match, TRBD2 (6 bases). The CDR3 is made up of 15 amino acids. V lost 2 bases and J 6 bases, leaving 15 bases between the germline ends. Germline V lookup: CDR1 KGHSH, CDR2 LQKENI. The CDR3 DNA is TGTGCCAGCTCACCAGGGACTTCCCCGGCGGATACGCAGTATTTT. Translation: CASSPGTSPADTQYF.

The rearrangement links TRBV7-9 to TRBJ2-1; 9 nucleotides align to TRBD1. V gave up 5 bases and J gave up 4 bases; unmatched junction bases: 6. Germline V gene sequence: CDR1 SEHNR, CDR2 FQNEAQ (reference sequence). The length of the CDR3 is 15 residues. The CDR3 spells CASSPRGQGYNEQFF. CDR3 DNA sequence: TGTGCCAGCAGCCCACGGGGACAGGGTTACAATGAGCAGTTCTTC.

The chain uses TRBV19 and TRBJ1-6; 7 nucleotides match TRBD1. CDR1 is LNHDA, CDR2 SQIVND, per germline (reference sequence). The CDR3 covers 17 residues. The junction had 12 bases not matched to a gene; V was cut back by 5 bases and J by 5 bases. In nucleotides, the CDR3 is TGTGCCAGTAGTTACAATACAATCAGGGGGAATAATTCACCCCTCCACTTT. It yields the protein CASSYNTIRGNNSPLHF.

The chain is built from TRBV15 and TRBJ1-6; D may be TRBD1 (5 bases). V dropped 8 bases and J dropped 7 bases, with 18 bases sitting between them. CDR3 size: 15 residues. The germline V gene encodes CDR1 LNHNV and CDR2 YYDKDF (reference sequence). The CDR3 reads CATADRLSGNSPLHF. In nucleotides, the CDR3 is TGTGCCACCGCTGACAGACTGTCGGGCAATTCACCCCTCCACTTT.

The gene calls are TRBV7-9 and TRBJ2-7, with 8 bases lining up with TRBD1. V shed 4 bases, J shed 5 bases, and the junction held 10 bases outside the gene matches. The CDR3 covers 15 residues. Germline V CDR1 and CDR2: SEHNR, FQNEAQ (reference sequence). The CDR3 nucleotides are TGTGCCAGCAGCTCCCAGGGGGACAGGTTGCACGAGCAGTACTTC. Encoded protein: CASSSQGDRLHEQYF.

This clone was observed a single time. The rearrangement links TRBV5-1 to TRBJ2-2, with D possibly TRBD1 on 5 matching bases. Germline CDR1 is SGHRS and CDR2 is YFSETQ. The CDR3 consists of 16 residues. Deletions cut 0 bases from V and 3 bases from J, with 12 bases between. CDR3 sequence (DNA): TGCGCCAGCAGCTTGGAGGGCAGGGCGGACACCGGGGAGCTGTTTTTT. Translating it yields CASSLEGRADTGELFF.

This clone has only a few counts. V gene TRBV5-1 combines with J gene TRBJ2-1; 7 bases are shared with TRBD2. Looked up from germline, CDR1 is SGHRS and CDR2 is YFSETQ. CDR3 size: 17 residues. Trimming cost V 4 bases and J 0 bases; bases outside gene matches: 10. CDR3 in amino acids: CASSRNVGGSSYNEQFF. The CDR3 bases are TGCGCCAGCAGCAGAAACGTCGGGGGGAGCTCCTACAATGAGCAGTTCTTC. The entire variable domain, with the rest obtained from reference TRBV5-1 and TRBJ2-1, is as follows: KAGVTQTPRYLIKTRGQQVTLSCSPISGHRSVSWYQQTPGQGLQFLFEYFSETQRNKGNFPGRFSGRQFSNSRSEMNVSTLELGDSALYLCASSRNVGGSSYNEQFFGPGTRLTVL.

The V call is TRBV6-5, the J call TRBJ2-7, with D uncertain. Germline CDR1 MNHEY, CDR2 SVGAGI. V lost 6 bases to trimming and J lost 5 bases, with 14 bases between them. The CDR3 is 13 amino acids. This CDR3 reads CASSLIVIDEQYF. CDR3 DNA sequence: TGTGCCAGCAGCTTGATAGTGATCGACGAGCAGTACTTC.

The genes are TRBV19 and TRBJ2-2; TRBD2 is a possible D gene (6 bases). V was trimmed by 5 bases and J by 3 bases, leaving 10 bases between them. Germline assignment: CDR1 LNHDA and CDR2 SQIVND (reference sequence). This CDR3 region has 14 residues. The DNA for the CDR3 is TGTGCCAGTAGTGCCCGCGGGGACACCGGGGAGCTGTTTTTT. It yields the protein CASSARGDTGELFF.

This rearrangement joins TRBV12-5 to TRBJ2-3; 12 bases are shared with TRBD2. This CDR3 is 16 amino acids long. CDR1 is LGHNT and CDR2 is FRNRAP in the germline V gene. Trimming at V came to 2 bases and at J to 1 base, leaving 1 base not matched to a gene. CDR3 DNA sequence: TGTGCTAGTGGTTTGTGGACTAGCGGGGGCACAGATACGCAGTATTTT. Its translation: CASGLWTSGGTDTQYF.

The chain has TRBV11-2 and TRBJ2-7, with TRBD1 matching over 9 bases. Germline V gives CDR1 SGHAT, CDR2 FQNNGV. Trimming at V came to 0 bases and at J to 2 bases, leaving 2 bases not matched to a gene. CDR3 length: 15 amino acids. The CDR3: CASSLDGQGTYEQYF. The CDR3 bases are TGTGCCAGCAGCTTAGATGGACAGGGGACCTACGAGCAGTACTTC.

V gene TRBV19 combines with J gene TRBJ2-1, with TRBD2 matching over 12 bases. The germline V gene encodes CDR1 LNHDA and CDR2 SQIVND (reference sequence). The CDR3 has 15 residues. Germline trimming cut 8 bases from V and 6 bases from J; bases unmatched to any gene: 8. DNA of the CDR3: TGTGCCAGTGCCCGACTAGCGGGAGCAACCAATGAGCAGTTCTTC. This translates into CASARLAGATNEQFF.

The table lists this clone with a count of one. The gene calls are TRBV10-2 and TRBJ1-4, with D unresolved. The germline V gene has CDR1 WSHSY and CDR2 SAAADI. The CDR3 consists of 13 residues. The V end lost 0 bases, the J end lost 11 bases, and 10 bases lay between the germline ends. As DNA, the CDR3 is TGCGCCAGCAGTGAGTCGACCAGCGGCAAACTGTTTTTT. It is translated as CASSESTSGKLFF.

Only a few counts were recorded for this clone. The J gene is TRBJ2-1, the V gene TRBV19; TRBD1 might be the D (6 bases). Trimming removed 5 bases at V and 1 base at J, with 9 bases between. Per the germline V gene, CDR1 is LNHDA and CDR2 is SQIVND (reference sequence). The CDR3 consists of 14 residues. In DNA form, the CDR3 reads TGTGCCAGTAGTGTACAGGGTTCCTACAATGAGCAGTTCTTC. This gives the protein CASSVQGSYNEQFF. The complete variable domain, with remaining parts taken from reference TRBV19 and TRBJ2-1, reads DGGITQSPKYLFRKEGQNVTLSCEQNLNHDAMYWYRQDPGQGLRLIYYSQIVNDFQKGDIAEGYSVSREKKESFPLTVTSAQKNPTAFYLCASSVQGSYNEQFFGPGTRLTVL.

This chain joins TRBV10-2 and TRBJ1-5; 10 bases agree with TRBD1. The CDR3 consists of 15 residues. Germline V gene lookup returns CDR1 WSHSY and CDR2 SAAADI. J was trimmed by 5 bases and V by 2 bases; bases with no gene match: 3. CDR3 bases: TGCGCCAGCAGTGAGCCAGGGACAGGGGATCAGCCCCAGCATTTT. Amino acids: CASSEPGTGDQPQHF.

This clone came up a few times. V is TRBV12-3 or TRBV12-4 and J is TRBJ1-5, with 7 bases fitting TRBD1. Unmatched junction bases numbered 4, after V lost 8 bases and J lost 3 bases. CDR3 size: 13 residues. The CDR3 protein is CASLDRANQPQHF. The CDR3, as DNA: TGTGCCAGCCTCGACAGGGCCAATCAGCCCCAGCATTTT.

The J gene is TRBJ1-6, the V gene TRBV7-3; 9 bases match TRBD1. Germline CDR1 reads SGHTA; CDR2 reads FQGTGA. V was pared by 2 bases and J by 5 bases, with 4 bases of the junction left unmatched. This CDR3 is 16 amino acids long. CDR3 coding DNA: TGTGCCAGCAGCTTATGGGGACAGGGCAATAATTCACCCCTCCACTTT. Protein product: CASSLWGQGNNSPLHF. The variable domain in full, completed from reference TRBV7-3 and TRBJ1-6, reads GAGVSQTPSNKVTEKGKYVELRCDPISGHTALYWYRQSLGQGPEFLIYFQGTGAADDSGLPNDRFFAVRPEGSVSTLKIQRTERGDSAVYLCASSLWGQGNNSPLHFGNGTRLTVT.

The chain is built from TRBV24-1 and TRBJ2-5; 10 bases map to TRBD2. The CDR3 has 17 residues. Germline V gives CDR1 KGHDR, CDR2 SFDVKD. The ends lost 3 bases at V and 5 bases at J; junction bases unmatched: 11. The CDR3 here is CATSDGFSGGPGETQYF. CDR3 in DNA: TGTGCCACCAGTGATGGGTTTAGCGGGGGGCCGGGTGAGACCCAGTACTTC.

The chain employs TRBV10-3 and TRBJ2-6, with D possibly being TRBD1 (6 bases). Trimming left V 6 bases short and J 1 base short, with 10 bases between. CDR3 size: 15 residues. Germline CDR1 is ENHRY and CDR2 is SYGVKD. The CDR3 DNA sequence: TGTGCCATCAGCGCAGGGGAGTCTGGGGCCAACGTCCTGACTTTC. It encodes CAISAGESGANVLTF.

J is TRBJ2-1 and V is TRBV7-8; weak D call: TRBD2 (6 bases). CDR1 is SGHVS, CDR2 FQNEAQ, per germline. The CDR3 runs to 17 residues. Trimming left V 6 bases short and J 3 bases short, with 21 bases between. The CDR3 bases are TGTGCCAGCAGTCCTACGGCGGCGGGAATGGTCTACAATGAGCAGTTCTTC. This encodes CASSPTAAGMVYNEQFF.

V and J are TRBV19 and TRBJ1-1; maybe TRBD1 (6 bases). Germline V gene sequence: CDR1 LNHDA, CDR2 SQIVND (reference sequence). CDR3 length: 15 amino acids. With 6 bases removed from V and 1 base from J, the gap between germline ends came to 15 bases. CDR3 residues: CASRTDSQPNTEAFF. The CDR3 region has the DNA TGTGCCAGTAGAACGGACAGCCAACCGAACACTGAAGCTTTCTTT.

V and J are TRBV28 and TRBJ1-5; D is perhaps TRBD1 (6 bases). Germline V gives CDR1 MDHEN, CDR2 SYDVKM. This CDR3 is built from 16 residues. V was clipped by 5 bases and J by 4 bases, with 18 bases between them. The CDR3 sequence: CASSTFEDRGNQPQHF. The CDR3 bases are TGTGCCAGCAGTACCTTTGAGGACAGAGGTAATCAGCCCCAGCATTTT.

The chain has TRBV4-2 and TRBJ2-7, with TRBD1 matching over 10 bases. The CDR3 spans 16 residues. Unmatched junction bases numbered 7, after V lost 3 bases and J lost 2 bases. CDR1 is LGHNA, CDR2 YNFKEQ, per germline. CDR3 nucleotides: TGTGCCAGCAGCCATAAGGACAGGGGGTTTCCCTACGAGCAGTACTTC. Translation: CASSHKDRGFPYEQYF.

The V call is TRBV21-1, the J call TRBJ2-4; the table assigns TRBD2, which was not confirmed against the DNA. TRBV21-1 is a pseudogene segment. The CDR3 consists of 19 residues. CDR3: CASSKVEKIISLAKNIQYF. The CDR3, as DNA: TGTGCCAGCAGCAAAGTTGAGAAAATAATAAGTCTAGCCAAAAACATTCAGTACTTC.

The chain carries TRBV7-2 and TRBJ1-1, with D possibly being TRBD1 (6 bases). The V end lost 7 bases, the J end lost 2 bases, and 17 bases lay between the germline ends. The CDR3 runs 15 residues. From germline, CDR1 is SGHTA and CDR2 FQGNSA. CDR3 amino acids: CASIKTGLGNTEAFF. The CDR3 DNA reads TGTGCCAGCATTAAAACAGGGTTAGGTAACACTGAAGCTTTCTTT.

The CDR3 nucleotides read TGTGCCAGCAGTGGCGAGGGACAGGGCTACTCACCCCTCCACTTT. Translation gives CASSGEGQGYSPLHF. The chain is built from TRBV2 and TRBJ1-6; TRBD1 matches 9 bases. Germline values: CDR1 SNHLY, CDR2 FYNNEI. The ends lost 4 bases at V and 10 bases at J; junction bases unmatched: 8. The CDR3 runs to 15 residues.

The chain couples TRBV5-1 to TRBJ1-1; tentatively, D is TRBD1 (6 bases). The CDR3 runs 15 residues. Between the trimmed V and J ends, which lost 4 bases and 0 bases, there was a span of 13 bases. Per germline, CDR1 SGHRS and CDR2 YFSETQ. CDR3 nucleotides: TGCGCCAGCAGCCCACGGGGGGCTATGAACACTGAAGCTTTCTTT. Amino acid sequence: CASSPRGAMNTEAFF.

The chain couples TRBV10-2 to TRBJ1-5, with D maybe TRBD1 (6 bases). The germline gives CDR1 WSHSY, CDR2 SAAADI. This CDR3 contains 15 residues. V lost 0 bases and J 3 bases, leaving 9 bases between the germline ends. The CDR3, as DNA: TGCGCCAGCAGTGAGTCGGGACACAACAATCAGCCCCAGCATTTT. This gives the protein CASSESGHNNQPQHF.